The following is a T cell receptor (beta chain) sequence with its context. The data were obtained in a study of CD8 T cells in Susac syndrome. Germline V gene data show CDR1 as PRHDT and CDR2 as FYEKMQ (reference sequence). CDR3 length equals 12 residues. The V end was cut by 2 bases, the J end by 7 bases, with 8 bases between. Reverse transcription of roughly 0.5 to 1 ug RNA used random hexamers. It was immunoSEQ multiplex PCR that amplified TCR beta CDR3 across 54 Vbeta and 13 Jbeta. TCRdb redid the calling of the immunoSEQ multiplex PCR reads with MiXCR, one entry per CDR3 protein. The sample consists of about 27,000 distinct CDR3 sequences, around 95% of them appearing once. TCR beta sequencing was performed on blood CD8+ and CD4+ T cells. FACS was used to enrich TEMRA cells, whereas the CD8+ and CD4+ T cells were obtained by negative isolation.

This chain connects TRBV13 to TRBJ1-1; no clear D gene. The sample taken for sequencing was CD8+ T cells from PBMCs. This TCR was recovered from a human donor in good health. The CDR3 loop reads CASSLYRDEAFF. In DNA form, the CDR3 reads TGTGCCAGCAGCTTATACCGGGATGAAGCTTTCTTT. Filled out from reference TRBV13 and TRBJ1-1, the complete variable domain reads AAGVIQSPRHLIKEKRETATLKCYPIPRHDTVYWYQQGPGQDPQFLISFYEKMQSDKGSIPDRFSAQQFSDYHSELNMSSLELGDSALYFCASSLYRDEAFFGQGTRLTVV.